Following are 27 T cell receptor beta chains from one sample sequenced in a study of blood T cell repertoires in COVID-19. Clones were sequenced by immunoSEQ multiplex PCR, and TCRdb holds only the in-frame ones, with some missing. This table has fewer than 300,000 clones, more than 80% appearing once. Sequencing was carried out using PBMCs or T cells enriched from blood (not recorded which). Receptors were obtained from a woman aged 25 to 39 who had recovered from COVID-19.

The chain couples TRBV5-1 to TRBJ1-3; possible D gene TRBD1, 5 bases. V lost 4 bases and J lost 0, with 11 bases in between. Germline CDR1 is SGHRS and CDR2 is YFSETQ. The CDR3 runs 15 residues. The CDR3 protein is CASSPGGSSGNTIYF. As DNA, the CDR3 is TGCGCCAGCAGCCCCGGGGGGAGCTCTGGAAACACCATATATTTT. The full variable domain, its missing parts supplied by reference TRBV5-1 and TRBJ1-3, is KAGVTQTPRYLIKTRGQQVTLSCSPISGHRSVSWYQQTPGQGLQFLFEYFSETQRNKGNFPGRFSGRQFSNSRSEMNVSTLELGDSALYLCASSPGGSSGNTIYFGEGSWLTVV.

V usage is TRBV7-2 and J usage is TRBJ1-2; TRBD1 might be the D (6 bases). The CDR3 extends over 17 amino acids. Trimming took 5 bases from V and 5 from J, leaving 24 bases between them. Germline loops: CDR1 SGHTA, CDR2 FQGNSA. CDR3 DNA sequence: TGTGCCAGCAGCCTAGAGGGGCTTAGACAGGCAGTTTATGGCTACACCTTC. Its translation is CASSLEGLRQAVYGYTF.

CDR3 amino acids: CASREDRPNYGYTF. The CDR3 nucleotides are TGTGCCAGCAGGGAGGACAGGCCTAACTATGGCTACACCTTC. The genes are TRBV28 and TRBJ1-2, with 7 bases matching TRBD1. The CDR3 runs to 14 residues. V shed 6 bases, J shed 0 bases, and the junction held 4 bases outside the gene matches. The germline V gene has CDR1 MDHEN and CDR2 SYDVKM.

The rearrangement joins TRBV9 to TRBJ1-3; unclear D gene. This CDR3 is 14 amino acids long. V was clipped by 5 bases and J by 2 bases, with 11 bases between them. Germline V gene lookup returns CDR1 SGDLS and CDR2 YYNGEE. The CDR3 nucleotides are TGTGCCAGCAGGTCAGAGGGAGCTGGAAACACCATATATTTT. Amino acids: CASRSEGAGNTIYF.

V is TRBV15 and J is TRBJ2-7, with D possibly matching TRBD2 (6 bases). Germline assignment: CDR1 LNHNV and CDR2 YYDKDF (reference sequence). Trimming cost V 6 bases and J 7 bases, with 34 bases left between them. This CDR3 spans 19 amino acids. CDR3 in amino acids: CATRSEMRDSAGSVGEQYF. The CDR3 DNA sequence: TGTGCCACCAGGTCAGAGATGAGAGATTCGGCGGGATCTGTAGGGGAGCAGTACTTC.

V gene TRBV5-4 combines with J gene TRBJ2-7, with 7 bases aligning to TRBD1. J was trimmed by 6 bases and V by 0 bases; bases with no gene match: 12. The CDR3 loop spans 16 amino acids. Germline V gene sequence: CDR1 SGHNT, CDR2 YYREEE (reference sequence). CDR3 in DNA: TGTGCCAGCAGCTTGGCCAAGGGGGCAGGGAACGGCGAGCAGTACTTC. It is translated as CASSLAKGAGNGEQYF.

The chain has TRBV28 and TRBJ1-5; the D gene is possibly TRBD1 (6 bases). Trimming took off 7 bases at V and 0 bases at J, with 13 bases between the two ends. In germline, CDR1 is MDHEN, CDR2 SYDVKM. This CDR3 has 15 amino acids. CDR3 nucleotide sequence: TGTGCCAGCACTTCAGGGGCAAATAGCAATCAGCCCCAGCATTTT. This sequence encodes CASTSGANSNQPQHF.

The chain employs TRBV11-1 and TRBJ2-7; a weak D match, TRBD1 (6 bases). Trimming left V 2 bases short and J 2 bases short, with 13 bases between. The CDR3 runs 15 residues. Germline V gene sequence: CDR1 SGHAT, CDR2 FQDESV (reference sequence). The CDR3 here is CASSLRSGAPYEQYF. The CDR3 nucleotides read TGTGCCAGCAGCTTAAGGTCAGGGGCCCCCTACGAGCAGTACTTC.

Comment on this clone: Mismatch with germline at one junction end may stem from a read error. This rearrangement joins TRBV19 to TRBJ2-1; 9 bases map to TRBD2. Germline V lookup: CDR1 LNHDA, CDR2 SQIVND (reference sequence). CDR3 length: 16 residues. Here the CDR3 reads CASSMGGRELYNEQLF. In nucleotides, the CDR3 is TGTGCCAGTAGTATGGGCGGGAGGGAACTGTACAATGAGCAGCTCTTC.

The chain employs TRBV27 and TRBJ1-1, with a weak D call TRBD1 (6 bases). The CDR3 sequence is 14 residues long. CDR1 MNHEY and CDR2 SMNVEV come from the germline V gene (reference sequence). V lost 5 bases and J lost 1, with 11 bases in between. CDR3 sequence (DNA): TGTGCCAGCAGTCGGCCGGGACAGAACACTGAAGCTTTCTTT. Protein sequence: CASSRPGQNTEAFF.

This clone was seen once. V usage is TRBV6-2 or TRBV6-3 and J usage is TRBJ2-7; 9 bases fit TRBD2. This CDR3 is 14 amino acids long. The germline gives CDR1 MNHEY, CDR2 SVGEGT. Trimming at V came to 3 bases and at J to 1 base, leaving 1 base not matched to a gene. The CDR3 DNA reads TGTGCCAGCAGTTATCTAGCGGGATCCTACGAGCAGTACTTC. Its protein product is CASSYLAGSYEQYF.

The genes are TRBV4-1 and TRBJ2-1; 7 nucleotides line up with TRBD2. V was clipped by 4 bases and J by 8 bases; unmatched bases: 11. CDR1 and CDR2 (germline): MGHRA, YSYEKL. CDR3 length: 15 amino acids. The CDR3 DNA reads TGCGCCAGCAGCCGGTCCGGCGGGAGTATATATGAGCAGTTCTTC. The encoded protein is CASSRSGGSIYEQFF.

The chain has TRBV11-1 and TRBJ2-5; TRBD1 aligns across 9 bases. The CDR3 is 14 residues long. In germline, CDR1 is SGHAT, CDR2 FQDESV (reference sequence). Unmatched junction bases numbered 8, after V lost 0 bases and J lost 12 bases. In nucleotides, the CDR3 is TGTGCCAGCAGCTTAGCAGGGTCTGACAGGGGGAAGTACTTC. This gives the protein CASSLAGSDRGKYF.

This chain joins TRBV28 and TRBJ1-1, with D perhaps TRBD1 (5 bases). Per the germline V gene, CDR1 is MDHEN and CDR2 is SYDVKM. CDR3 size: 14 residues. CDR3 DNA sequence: TGTGTCTTAAGGGGCGGGAAGGTGAACACTGAAGCTTTCTTT. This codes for CVLRGGKVNTEAFF.

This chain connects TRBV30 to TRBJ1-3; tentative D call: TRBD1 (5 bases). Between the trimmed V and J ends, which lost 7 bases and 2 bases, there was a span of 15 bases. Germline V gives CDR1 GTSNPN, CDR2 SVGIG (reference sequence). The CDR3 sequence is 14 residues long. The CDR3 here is CAFGGEWTGNTIYF. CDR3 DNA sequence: TGTGCCTTTGGGGGGGAATGGACTGGAAACACCATATATTTT.

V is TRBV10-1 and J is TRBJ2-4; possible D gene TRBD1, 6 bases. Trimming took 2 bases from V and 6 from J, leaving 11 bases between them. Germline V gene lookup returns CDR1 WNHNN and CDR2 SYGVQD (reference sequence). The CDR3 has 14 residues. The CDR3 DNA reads TGCGCCAGCAGTGAGGACAGGACGACAAACATTCAGTACTTC. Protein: CASSEDRTTNIQYF.

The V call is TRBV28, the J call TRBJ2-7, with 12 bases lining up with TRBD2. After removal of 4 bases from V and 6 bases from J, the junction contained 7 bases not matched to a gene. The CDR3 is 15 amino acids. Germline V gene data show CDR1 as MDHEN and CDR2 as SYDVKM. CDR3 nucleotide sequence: TGTGCCAGCAGTTCTCTAGCGGGAGGGCCGGGCGAGCAGTACTTC. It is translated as CASSSLAGGPGEQYF.

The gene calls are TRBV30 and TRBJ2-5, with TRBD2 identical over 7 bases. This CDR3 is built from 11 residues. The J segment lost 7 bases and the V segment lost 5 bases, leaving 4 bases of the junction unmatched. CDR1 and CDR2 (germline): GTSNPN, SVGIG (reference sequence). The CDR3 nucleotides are TGTGCCTGGGGACTAGAGGGGACCCAGTACTTC. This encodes CAWGLEGTQYF.

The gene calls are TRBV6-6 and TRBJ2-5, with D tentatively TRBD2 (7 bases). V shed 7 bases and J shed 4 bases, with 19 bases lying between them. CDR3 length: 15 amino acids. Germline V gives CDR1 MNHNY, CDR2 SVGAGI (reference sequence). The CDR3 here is CASTTGKGGGETQYF. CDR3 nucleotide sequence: TGTGCCAGCACCACAGGGAAGGGGGGGGGAGAGACCCAGTACTTC.

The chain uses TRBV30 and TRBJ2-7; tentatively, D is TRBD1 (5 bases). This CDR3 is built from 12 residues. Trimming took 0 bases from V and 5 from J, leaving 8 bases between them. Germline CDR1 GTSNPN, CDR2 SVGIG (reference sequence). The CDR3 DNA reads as TGTGCCTGGAGTGTAGGGGTCCACGAGCAGTACTTC. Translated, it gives CAWSVGVHEQYF.

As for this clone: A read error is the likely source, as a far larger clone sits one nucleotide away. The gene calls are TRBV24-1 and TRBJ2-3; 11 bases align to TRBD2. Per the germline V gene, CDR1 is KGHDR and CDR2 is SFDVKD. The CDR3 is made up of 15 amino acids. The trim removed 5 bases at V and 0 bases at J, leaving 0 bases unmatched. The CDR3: CATSGTSGSTDTQYF. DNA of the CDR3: TGTGCCACCAGTGGGACTAGCGGGAGCACAGATACGCAGTATTTT.

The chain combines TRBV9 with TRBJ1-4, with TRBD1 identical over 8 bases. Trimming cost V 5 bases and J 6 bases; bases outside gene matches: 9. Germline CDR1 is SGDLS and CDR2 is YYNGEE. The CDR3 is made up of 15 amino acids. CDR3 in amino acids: CASSKLAGGDEKLFF. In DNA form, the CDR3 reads TGTGCCAGCAGTAAGCTGGCAGGGGGCGATGAAAAACTGTTTTTT. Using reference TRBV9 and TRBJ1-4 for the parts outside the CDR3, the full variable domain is DSGVTQTPKHLITATGQRVTLRCSPRSGDLSVYWYQQSLDQGLQFLIQYYNGEERAKGNILERFSAQQFPDLHSELNLSSLELGDSALYFCASSKLAGGDEKLFFGSGTQLSVL.

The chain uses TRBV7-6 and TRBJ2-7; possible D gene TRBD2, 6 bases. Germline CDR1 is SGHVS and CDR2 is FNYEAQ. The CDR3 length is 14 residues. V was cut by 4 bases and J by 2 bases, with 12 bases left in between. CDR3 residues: CASSSGLRPYEQYF. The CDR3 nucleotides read TGTGCCAGCAGCTCGGGACTTCGACCCTACGAGCAGTACTTC.

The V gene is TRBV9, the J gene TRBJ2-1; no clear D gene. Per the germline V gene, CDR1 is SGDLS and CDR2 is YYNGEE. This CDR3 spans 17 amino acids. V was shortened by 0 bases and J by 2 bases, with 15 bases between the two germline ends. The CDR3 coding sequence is TGTGCCAGCAGCGTAGAGGTGGGTGGAGTTACCTACAATGAGCAGTTCTTC. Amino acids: CASSVEVGGVTYNEQFF. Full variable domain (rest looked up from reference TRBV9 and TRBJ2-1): DSGVTQTPKHLITATGQRVTLRCSPRSGDLSVYWYQQSLDQGLQFLIQYYNGEERAKGNILERFSAQQFPDLHSELNLSSLELGDSALYFCASSVEVGGVTYNEQFFGPGTRLTVL.

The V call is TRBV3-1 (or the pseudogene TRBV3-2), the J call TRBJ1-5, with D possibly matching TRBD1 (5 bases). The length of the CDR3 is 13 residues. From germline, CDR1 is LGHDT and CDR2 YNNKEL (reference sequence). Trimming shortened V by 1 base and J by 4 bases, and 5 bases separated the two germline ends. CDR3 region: CASSQAGNQPQHF. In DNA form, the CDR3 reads TGTGCCAGCAGCCAAGCAGGGAATCAGCCCCAGCATTTT.

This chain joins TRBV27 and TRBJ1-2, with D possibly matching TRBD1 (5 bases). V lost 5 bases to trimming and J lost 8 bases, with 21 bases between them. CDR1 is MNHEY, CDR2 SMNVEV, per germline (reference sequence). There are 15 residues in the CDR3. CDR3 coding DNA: TGTGCCAGCAGTACCTTGGGAGGGGAGGTAAACGGCTACACCTTC. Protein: CASSTLGGEVNGYTF.

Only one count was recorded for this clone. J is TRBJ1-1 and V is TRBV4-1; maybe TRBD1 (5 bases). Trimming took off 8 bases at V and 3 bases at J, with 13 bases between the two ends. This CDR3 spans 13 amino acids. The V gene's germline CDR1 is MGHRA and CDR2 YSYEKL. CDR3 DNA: TGCGCCAGCGGACGGGGGAGGGACACTGAAGCTTTCTTT. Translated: CASGRGRDTEAFF.